This TCR beta chain was observed in a study of blood T cells in healthy people across ages. The overall study: Using template switching, researchers captured about one barcoded beta molecule for each two T cells.

As regards this clonotype: The antigen remains undetermined. Compared with germline, one end of the junction differs, possibly owing to a read error.

From germline, CDR1 is SGHKS and CDR2 YYEKEE (reference sequence). The CDR3 runs 14 residues. Sample-barcoded 5' priming and a J-beta primer mix drove a second PCR of about 6 to 12 cycles. MiXCR, run by TCRdb on the 5' RACE reads, gives a single entry per CDR3 protein. The sample yields some 1.5 million distinct CDR3 sequences, approximately 28% seen once. Study-level points and caveats: Aged donors had fewer naive CD4+ cells and lower diversity than long-lived donors.

Sequencing input: blood. This receptor was identified in a woman aged 25-40 years in good health. The chain recombines TRBV5-5 with TRBJ1-4, with a tentative D call TRBD1 (6 bases). The CDR3 loop is CASSPWGGYEKRFF. DNA for the CDR3: TGTGCCAGCAGCCCTTGGGGGGGCTATGAAAAACGGTTTTTT.